A selection of T cell receptor beta chains follows, all from one sample in a study of cytomegalovirus exposure and HLA in healthy donors. Measured with immunoSEQ multiplex PCR; TCRdb has only the in-frame clones, and not every one. The sample includes roughly 120,000 clones. Sequenced sample: PBMCs. Receptors were obtained from a man aged 18 to 35 in good health and CMV-seronegative. Both conserved end residues are part of each CDR3. D genes are given only for firm matches.

>TRBJ2-7|TRBV13|TRBD1
CASSSGPHGQGFNEQYF
TGTGCCAGCAGCTCCGGACCGCATGGACAGGGTTTCAACGAGCAGTACTTC
>TRBJ2-5|TRBV28|NA
CASSGDGGTQETQYF
TGTGCCAGCAGCGGCGACGGGGGAACCCAAGAGACCCAGTACTTC
>TRBJ1-1|TRBV18|TRBD1
CASSPRDSGNTEAFF
TGTGCCAGCTCACCGAGGGACAGCGGGAACACTGAAGCTTTCTTT
>TRBJ1-1|TRBV28|NA
CASRQGATEAFF
TGTGCCAGCAGGCAAGGGGCGACTGAAGCTTTCTTT
>TRBJ2-1|TRBV7-9|TRBD2
CASSTGGGIYNEQFF
TGTGCCAGCAGCACGGGGGGGGGAATTTACAATGAGCAGTTCTTC
>TRBJ1-5|TRBV7-9|TRBD1
CASSLLTGDNQPQHF
TGTGCCAGCAGCTTATTAACAGGGGACAATCAGCCCCAGCATTTT
>TRBJ2-7|TRBV7-9|TRBD1
CASSSPGTGIDEQYF
TGTGCCAGCAGCTCACCCGGGACAGGGATCGACGAGCAGTACTTC
>TRBJ2-7|TRBV29-1|NA
CSVEEGTHEQYF
TGCAGCGTTGAGGAGGGTACCCACGAGCAGTACTTC
>TRBJ2-3|TRBV11-2|NA
CASSLDPGDTQYF
TGTGCCAGCAGCTTAGACCCCGGAGATACGCAGTATTTT
>TRBJ2-7|TRBV5-1|TRBD1
CASSSRQGYEQYF
TGCGCCAGCAGTTCCCGACAGGGCTACGAGCAGTACTTC
>TRBJ2-7|TRBV5-6|NA
CALPWGHPFSYEQYF
TGTGCCCTTCCCTGGGGGCACCCATTCTCCTACGAGCAGTACTTC
>TRBJ1-2|TRBV6-1|TRBD1
CASGTGFSGYTF
TGTGCCAGCGGGACAGGGTTCTCAGGCTACACCTTC
>TRBJ1-1|TRBV5-5|NA
CASSPGVEAFF
TGTGCCAGCAGCCCGGGGGTTGAAGCTTTCTTT
>TRBJ2-7|TRBV15|NA
CATSRGGLHPYEQYF
TGTGCCACCAGCAGAGGTGGGCTCCATCCCTACGAGCAGTACTTC
>TRBJ1-1|TRBV28|NA
CASSKAREANTEAFF
TGTGCCAGCAGTAAGGCAAGGGAGGCGAACACTGAAGCTTTCTTT
>TRBJ2-2|TRBV10-1|TRBD2
CASSESTLKRTSGQGIGELFF
TGCGCCAGCAGTGAGTCGACGTTAAAAAGGACTAGCGGGCAGGGTATCGGGGAGCTGTTTTTT
>TRBJ2-2|TRBV5-8|NA
CASSQWTATGELFF
TGTGCCAGCAGCCAGTGGACAGCCACCGGGGAGCTGTTTTTT
>TRBJ1-5|TRBV2|NA
CATQPSSGNNQPQHF
TGTGCCACCCAACCATCCTCAGGGAACAATCAGCCCCAGCATTTT
>TRBJ2-2|TRBV4-1|NA
CASSLLTGLGFTGELFF
TGCGCCAGCAGCCTACTAACAGGGTTGGGCTTCACCGGGGAGCTGTTTTTT
>TRBJ2-2|TRBV6-5|NA
CASSPSTGEVGELFF
TGTGCCAGCAGTCCTTCTACGGGGGAAGTCGGGGAGCTGTTTTTT
>TRBJ2-1|TRBV7-8|TRBD1
CASNPRTGYYNEQFF
TGTGCCAGCAACCCACGGACAGGGTACTACAATGAGCAGTTCTTC
>TRBJ1-2|TRBV6-1|TRBD1
CASSEGQGENYGYTF
TGTGCCAGCAGTGAAGGACAGGGTGAAAACTATGGCTACACCTTC
>TRBJ1-2|TRBV28|TRBD1
CASFRTGELSGYTF
TGTGCCAGCTTTCGGACAGGGGAATTGAGTGGCTACACCTTC
>TRBJ2-2|TRBV4-1|NA
CASSQEMGLLTRELFF
TGCGCCAGCAGCCAAGAGATGGGGCTTCTCACCAGGGAGCTGTTTTTT
>TRBJ1-2|TRBV2|TRBD1
CASSEIQGPNYGYTF
TGTGCCAGCAGTGAAATACAGGGGCCTAACTATGGCTACACCTTC
>TRBJ1-2|TRBV18|TRBD1
CASSLSRDRNYGYTF
TGTGCCAGCTCACTCTCCCGGGACAGGAACTATGGCTACACCTTC